Listed below are T cell receptor beta chains from one sample, sequenced in a study of vaccination and CD4 T cells after COVID-19. Using its own MiXCR run on the PCR reads, TCRdb lists one record per CDR3 protein. The top ten clones hold 15% of a sample with fewer than 15,000 distinct CDR3 sequences, approximately 50% of them seen once. No antigen has been assigned to these receptors. The specimen sequenced was CD4+ T cells from blood, cultured in vitro. The receptors were sampled from a human donor who had recovered from COVID-19. CDR3s leave out the opening cysteine and the closing phenylalanine or tryptophan.

v_call: TRBV7-3
cdr3_aa: ASSLAQGQETQY

v_call: TRBV27
cdr3_aa: ASSLSVLAGDSYEQY

v_call: TRBV29-1
cdr3_aa: SVESQATYEQY

v_call: TRBV7-2
cdr3_aa: ASSFRTSGYEQY

v_call: TRBV6-5
cdr3_aa: ASSYQVGPKREGSSTDTQY

v_call: TRBV7-9
cdr3_aa: ASSLSLAEGDEQF

v_call: TRBV12-3/TRBV12-4
cdr3_aa: ASTPSSYNEQF

v_call: TRBV20-1
cdr3_aa: SARDYRWGVKSPLH

v_call: TRBV21-1
cdr3_aa: ASSKEVRRYQETQY

v_call: TRBV27
cdr3_aa: ASSSAALSTDTQY

v_call: TRBV27
cdr3_aa: ASRDGYSSYEQY

v_call: TRBV20-1
cdr3_aa: SARRETQY

v_call: TRBV15
cdr3_aa: ATSKLARTDTQY